The entry that follows covers one T cell receptor (beta chain) sequence. What it binds is not known. The repertoire was sequenced with immunoSEQ multiplex PCR; TCRdb's copy has only in-frame clones and lacks some. The sample includes 75,000 to 100,000 clones, around 80% of them seen just once. These data belong to a study of glioma-infiltrating T cells after dendritic cell vaccination. The CDR3 is 14 amino acids. Trimming stripped 2 bases from V and 0 bases from J, with 8 bases between. CDR1 and CDR2 (germline): MDHEN, SYDVKM. General study results and limits: Higher pretreatment TIL content predicted longer progression-free time and survival.

The source is a human donor with glioblastoma. The chain employs TRBV28 and TRBJ2-7; D possibly corresponds to TRBD2 (6 bases). The specimen comprised blood, sampled before dendritic cell vaccination. The CDR3 DNA sequence: TGTGCCAGCAGTTTAGTCGGGGGCTCCTACGAGCAGTACTTC. This gives the protein CASSLVGGSYEQYF.